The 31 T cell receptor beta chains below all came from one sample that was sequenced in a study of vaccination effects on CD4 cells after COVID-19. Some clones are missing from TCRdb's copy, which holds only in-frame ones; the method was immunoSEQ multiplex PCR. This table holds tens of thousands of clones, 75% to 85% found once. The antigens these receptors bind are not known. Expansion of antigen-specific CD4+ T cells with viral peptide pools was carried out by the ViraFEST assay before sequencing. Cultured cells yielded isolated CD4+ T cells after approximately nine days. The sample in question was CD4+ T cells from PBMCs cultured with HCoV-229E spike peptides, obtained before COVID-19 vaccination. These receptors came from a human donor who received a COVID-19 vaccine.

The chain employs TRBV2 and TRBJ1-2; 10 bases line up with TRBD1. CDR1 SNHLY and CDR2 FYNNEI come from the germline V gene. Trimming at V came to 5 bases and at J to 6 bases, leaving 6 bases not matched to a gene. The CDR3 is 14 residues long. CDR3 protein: CASSLGQGWNGYTF. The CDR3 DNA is TGTGCCAGCAGTTTGGGACAGGGGTGGAATGGCTACACCTTC. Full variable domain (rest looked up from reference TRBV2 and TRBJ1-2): EPEVTQTPSHQVTQMGQEVILRCVPISNHLYFYWYRQILGQKVEFLVSFYNNEISEKSEIFDDQFSVERPDGSNFTLKIRSTKLEDSAMYFCASSLGQGWNGYTFGSGTRLTVV.

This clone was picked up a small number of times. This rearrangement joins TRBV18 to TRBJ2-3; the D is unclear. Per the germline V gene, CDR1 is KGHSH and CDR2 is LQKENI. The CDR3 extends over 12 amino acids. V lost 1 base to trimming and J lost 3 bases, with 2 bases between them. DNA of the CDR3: TGTGCCAGCTCACCACGAACAGATACGCAGTATTTT. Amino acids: CASSPRTDTQYF.

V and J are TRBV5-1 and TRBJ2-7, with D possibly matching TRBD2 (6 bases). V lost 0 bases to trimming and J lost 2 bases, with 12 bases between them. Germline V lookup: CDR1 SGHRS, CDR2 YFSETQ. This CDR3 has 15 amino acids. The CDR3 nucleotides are TGCGCCAGCAGCTTGGCCATCGGGGAGGCCTACGAGCAGTACGTC. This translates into CASSLAIGEAYEQYV.

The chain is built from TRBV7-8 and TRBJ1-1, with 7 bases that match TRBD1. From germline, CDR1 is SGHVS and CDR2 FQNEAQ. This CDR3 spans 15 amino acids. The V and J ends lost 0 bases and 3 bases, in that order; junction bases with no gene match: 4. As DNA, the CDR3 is TGTGCCAGCAGCTTAGCGACAGGGAGGGACACTGAAGCTTTCTTT. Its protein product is CASSLATGRDTEAFF.

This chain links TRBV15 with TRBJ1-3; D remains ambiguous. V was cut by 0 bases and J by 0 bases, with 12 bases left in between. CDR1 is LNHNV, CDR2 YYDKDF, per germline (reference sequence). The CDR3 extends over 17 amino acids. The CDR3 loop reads CATSRDFAQSSGNTIYF. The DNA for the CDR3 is TGTGCCACCAGCAGAGATTTCGCACAAAGCTCTGGAAACACCATATATTTT. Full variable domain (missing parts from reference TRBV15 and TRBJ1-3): DAMVIQNPRYQVTQFGKPVTLSCSQTLNHNVMYWYQQKSSQAPKLLFHYYDKDFNNEADTPDNFQSRRPNTSFCFLDIRSPGLGDTAMYLCATSRDFAQSSGNTIYFGEGSWLTVV.

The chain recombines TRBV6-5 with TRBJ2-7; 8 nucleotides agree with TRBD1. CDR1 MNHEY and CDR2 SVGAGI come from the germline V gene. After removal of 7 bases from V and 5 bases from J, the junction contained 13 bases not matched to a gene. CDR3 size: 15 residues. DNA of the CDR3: TGTGCCAGCACGGGTAGAGGACAGGGTAAGAACGAGCAGTACGTC. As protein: CASTGRGQGKNEQYV.

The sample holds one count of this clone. For the CDR3, the DNA is TGTGCCAGCAGCCCAAGAGTAGACAGTCGCGCCGGGGAGCTGTTTTTT. It translates to CASSPRVDSRAGELFF. V usage is TRBV3-1 (or the pseudogene TRBV3-2) and J usage is TRBJ2-2; tentative D call: TRBD1 (5 bases). CDR3 length: 16 amino acids. V lost 4 bases and J lost 6, with 18 bases in between. Germline loops: CDR1 LGHDT, CDR2 YNNKEL (reference sequence).

The CDR3: CASSLVGGGAGELFF. The CDR3 nucleotides read TGCGCCAGCAGCTTGGTCGGCGGGGGGGCCGGGGAGCTGTTTTTT. This chain connects TRBV5-1 to TRBJ2-2; 9 positions match TRBD2. Looked up from germline, CDR1 is SGHRS and CDR2 is YFSETQ. The V and J ends lost 0 bases and 6 bases, in that order; junction bases with no gene match: 3. This CDR3 comprises 15 residues.

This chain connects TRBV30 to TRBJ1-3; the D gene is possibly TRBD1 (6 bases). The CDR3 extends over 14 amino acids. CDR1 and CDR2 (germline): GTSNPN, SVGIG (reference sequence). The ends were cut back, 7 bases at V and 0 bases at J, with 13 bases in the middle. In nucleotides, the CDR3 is TGTGCCTTGGGACACCCACACTCTGGAAACACCATATATTTT. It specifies CALGHPHSGNTIYF.

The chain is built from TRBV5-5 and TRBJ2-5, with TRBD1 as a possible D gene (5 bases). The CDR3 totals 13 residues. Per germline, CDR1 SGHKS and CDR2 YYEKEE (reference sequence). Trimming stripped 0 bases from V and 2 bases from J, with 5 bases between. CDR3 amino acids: CASSLGQQETQYF. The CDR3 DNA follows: TGTGCCAGCAGCTTGGGACAGCAAGAGACCCAGTACTTC.

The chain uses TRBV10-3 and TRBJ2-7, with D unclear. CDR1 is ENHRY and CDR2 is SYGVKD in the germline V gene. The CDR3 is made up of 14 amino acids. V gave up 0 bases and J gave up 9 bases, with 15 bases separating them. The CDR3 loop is CAISESSAYGWQYV. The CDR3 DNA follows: TGTGCCATCAGTGAGTCGTCTGCCTACGGTTGGCAGTACGTC.

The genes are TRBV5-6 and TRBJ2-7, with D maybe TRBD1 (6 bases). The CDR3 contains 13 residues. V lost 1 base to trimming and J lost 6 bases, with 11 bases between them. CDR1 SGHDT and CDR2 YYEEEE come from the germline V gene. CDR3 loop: CASSLSGRGEQYV. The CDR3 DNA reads TGTGCCAGCAGCTTGTCCGGCAGGGGCGAGCAGTACGTC.

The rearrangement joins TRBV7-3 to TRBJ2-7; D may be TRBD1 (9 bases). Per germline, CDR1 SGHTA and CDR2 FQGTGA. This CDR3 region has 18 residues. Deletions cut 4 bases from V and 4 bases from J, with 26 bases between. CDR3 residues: CASSSVPGQGLAGYEQYV. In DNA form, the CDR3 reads TGTGCCAGCAGCTCGGTTCCGGGACAGGGATTAGCGGGGTACGAGCAGTACGTC.

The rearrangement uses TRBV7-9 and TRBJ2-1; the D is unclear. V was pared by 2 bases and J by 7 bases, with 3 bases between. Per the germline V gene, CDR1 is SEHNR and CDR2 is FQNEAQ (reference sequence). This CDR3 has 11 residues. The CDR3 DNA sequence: TGTGCCAGCAGCTTATTTAATGAGCAGTTCTTC. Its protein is CASSLFNEQFF. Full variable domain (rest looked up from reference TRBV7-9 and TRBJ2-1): DTGVSQNPRHKITKRGQNVTFRCDPISEHNRLYWYRQTLGQGPEFLTYFQNEAQLEKSRLLSDRFSAERPKGSFSTLEIQRTEQGDSAMYLCASSLFNEQFFGPGTRLTVL.

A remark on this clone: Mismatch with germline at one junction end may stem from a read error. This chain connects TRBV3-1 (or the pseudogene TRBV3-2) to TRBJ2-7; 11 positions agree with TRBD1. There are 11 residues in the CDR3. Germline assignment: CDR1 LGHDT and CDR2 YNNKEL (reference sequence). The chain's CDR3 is CASSTGQGVLF. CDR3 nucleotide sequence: TGTGCCAGCAGCACGGGACAGGGGGTTCTGTTC.

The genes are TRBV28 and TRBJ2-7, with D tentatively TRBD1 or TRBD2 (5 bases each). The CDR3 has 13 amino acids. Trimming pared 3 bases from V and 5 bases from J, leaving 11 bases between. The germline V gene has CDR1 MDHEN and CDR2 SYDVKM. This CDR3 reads CASSFGGMNEQYV. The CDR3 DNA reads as TGTGCCAGCAGTTTTGGGGGTATGAACGAGCAGTACGTC.

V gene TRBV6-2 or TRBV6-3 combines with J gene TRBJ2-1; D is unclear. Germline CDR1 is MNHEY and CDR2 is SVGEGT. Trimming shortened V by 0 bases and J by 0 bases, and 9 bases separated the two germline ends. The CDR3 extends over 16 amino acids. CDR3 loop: CASSYSGSSSYNEQFF. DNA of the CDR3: TGTGCCAGCAGTTACTCGGGCTCCAGCTCCTACAATGAGCAGTTCTTC.

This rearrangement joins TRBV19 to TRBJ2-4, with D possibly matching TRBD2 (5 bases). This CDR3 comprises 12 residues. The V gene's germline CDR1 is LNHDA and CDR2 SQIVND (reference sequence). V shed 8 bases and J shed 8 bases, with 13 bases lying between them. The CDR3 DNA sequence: TGTGCCAGTGACGGGGTTGGAGACATTCAGTACTTC. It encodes CASDGVGDIQYF.

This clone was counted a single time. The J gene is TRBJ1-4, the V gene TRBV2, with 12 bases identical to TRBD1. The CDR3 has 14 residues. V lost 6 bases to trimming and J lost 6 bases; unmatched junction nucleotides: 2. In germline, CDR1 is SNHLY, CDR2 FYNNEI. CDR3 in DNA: TGTGCCAGCAGAGGGACAGGGGGCGATGAAAAACTGTTTTTT. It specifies CASRGTGGDEKLFF.

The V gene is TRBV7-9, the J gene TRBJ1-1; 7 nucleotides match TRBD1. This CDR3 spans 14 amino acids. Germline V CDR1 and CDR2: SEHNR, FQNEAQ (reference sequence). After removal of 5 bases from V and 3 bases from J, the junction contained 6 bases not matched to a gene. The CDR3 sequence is CASSPGGTDTEAFF. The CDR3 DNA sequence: TGTGCCAGCAGCCCAGGGGGAACGGACACTGAAGCTTTCTTT.

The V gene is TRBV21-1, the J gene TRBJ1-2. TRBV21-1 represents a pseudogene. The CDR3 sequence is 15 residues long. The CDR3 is CASSKGGRVTYGYTF. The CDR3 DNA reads TGTGCCAGCAGCAAGGGAGGCAGGGTGACCTATGGCTACACCTTC.

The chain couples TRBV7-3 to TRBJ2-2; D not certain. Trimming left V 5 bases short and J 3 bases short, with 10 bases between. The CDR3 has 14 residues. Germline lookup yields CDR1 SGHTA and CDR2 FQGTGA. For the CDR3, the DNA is TGTGCCAGCAGCACACGGGCCGACACCGGGGAGCTGTTTTTT. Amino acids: CASSTRADTGELFF. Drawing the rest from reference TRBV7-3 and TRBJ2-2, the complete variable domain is GAGVSQTPSNKVTEKGKYVELRCDPISGHTALYWYRQSLGQGPEFLIYFQGTGAADDSGLPNDRFFAVRPEGSVSTLKIQRTERGDSAVYLCASSTRADTGELFFGEGSRLTVL.

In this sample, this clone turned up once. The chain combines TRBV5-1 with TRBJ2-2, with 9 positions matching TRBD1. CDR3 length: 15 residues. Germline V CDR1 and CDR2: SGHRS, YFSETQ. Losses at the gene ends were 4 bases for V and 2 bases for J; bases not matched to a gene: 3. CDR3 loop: CASSQQGANTGELFF. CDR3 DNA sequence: TGCGCCAGCAGCCAACAGGGGGCCAACACCGGGGAGCTGTTTTTT.

For the CDR3, the DNA is TGCGCCAGCAGCCCCAAGATCAGTGAAAAACTGTTTTTT. As protein: CASSPKISEKLFF. The chain joins TRBV4-3 to TRBJ1-4; D is undetermined. V was pared by 4 bases and J by 7 bases, with 10 bases between. The CDR3 sequence is 13 residues long. Per the germline V gene, CDR1 is LGHNA and CDR2 is YSLEER.

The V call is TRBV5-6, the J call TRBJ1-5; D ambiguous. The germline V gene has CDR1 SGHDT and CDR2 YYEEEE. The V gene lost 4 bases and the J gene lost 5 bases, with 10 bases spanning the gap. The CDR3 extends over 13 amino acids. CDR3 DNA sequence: TGTGCCAGCAGCGAGACTATACATCAGCCCCAGCATTTT. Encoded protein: CASSETIHQPQHF.

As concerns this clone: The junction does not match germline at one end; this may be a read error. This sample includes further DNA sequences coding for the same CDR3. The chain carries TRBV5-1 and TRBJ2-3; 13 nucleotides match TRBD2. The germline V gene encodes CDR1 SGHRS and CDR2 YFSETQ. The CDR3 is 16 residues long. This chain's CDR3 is CASSRTSGGGADTQYF. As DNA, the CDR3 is TGCGCCAGCAGCAGAACTAGCGGGGGGGGCGCAGATACACAGTATTTT.

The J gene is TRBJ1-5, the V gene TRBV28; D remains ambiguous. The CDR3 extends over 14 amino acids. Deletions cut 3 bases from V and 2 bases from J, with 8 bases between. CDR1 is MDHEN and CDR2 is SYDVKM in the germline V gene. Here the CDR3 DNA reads TGTGCCAGCAGTTTCACGAAGGGCAATCAGCCCCAGCATTTT. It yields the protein CASSFTKGNQPQHF.

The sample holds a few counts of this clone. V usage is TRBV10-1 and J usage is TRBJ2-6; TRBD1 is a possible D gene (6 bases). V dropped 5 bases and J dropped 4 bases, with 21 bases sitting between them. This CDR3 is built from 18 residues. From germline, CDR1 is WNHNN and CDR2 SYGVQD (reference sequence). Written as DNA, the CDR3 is TGCGCCAGCAGTCCTGAACAGGGTCAAGCCCTCGGGGCCAACGTCCTGACTTTC. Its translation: CASSPEQGQALGANVLTF.

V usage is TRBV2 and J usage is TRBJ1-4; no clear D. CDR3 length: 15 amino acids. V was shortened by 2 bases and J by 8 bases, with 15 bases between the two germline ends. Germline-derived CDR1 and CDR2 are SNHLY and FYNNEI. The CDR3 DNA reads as TGTGCCAGCAGTGAAAACGGACGCTCGGGGGAAAAACTGTTTTTT. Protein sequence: CASSENGRSGEKLFF.

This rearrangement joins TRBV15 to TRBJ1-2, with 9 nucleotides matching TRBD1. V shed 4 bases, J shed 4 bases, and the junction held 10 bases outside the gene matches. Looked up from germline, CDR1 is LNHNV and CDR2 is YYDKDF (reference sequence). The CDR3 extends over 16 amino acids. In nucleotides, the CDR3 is TGTGCCACCAGCAAACCAGGGACAGGGCAGTTCTATGGCTACACCTTC. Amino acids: CATSKPGTGQFYGYTF.

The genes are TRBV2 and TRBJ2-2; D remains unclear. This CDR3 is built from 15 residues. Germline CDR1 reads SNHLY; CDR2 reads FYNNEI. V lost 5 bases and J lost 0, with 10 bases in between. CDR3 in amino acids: CASSRTPSNTGELFF. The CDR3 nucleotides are TGTGCCAGCAGTCGGACCCCCTCGAACACCGGGGAGCTGTTTTTT.